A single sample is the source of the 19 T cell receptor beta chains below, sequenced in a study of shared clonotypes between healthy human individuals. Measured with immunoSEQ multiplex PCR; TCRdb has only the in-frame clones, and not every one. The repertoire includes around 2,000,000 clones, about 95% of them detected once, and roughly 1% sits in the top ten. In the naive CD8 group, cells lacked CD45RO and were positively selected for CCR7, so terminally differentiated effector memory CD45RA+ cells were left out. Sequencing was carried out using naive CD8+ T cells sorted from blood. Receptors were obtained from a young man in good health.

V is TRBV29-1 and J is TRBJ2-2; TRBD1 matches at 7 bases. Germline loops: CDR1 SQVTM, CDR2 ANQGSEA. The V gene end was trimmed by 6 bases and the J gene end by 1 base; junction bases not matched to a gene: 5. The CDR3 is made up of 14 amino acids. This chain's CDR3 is CSVLDRENTGELFF. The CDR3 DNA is TGCAGCGTGTTAGACAGGGAGAACACCGGGGAGCTGTTTTTT.

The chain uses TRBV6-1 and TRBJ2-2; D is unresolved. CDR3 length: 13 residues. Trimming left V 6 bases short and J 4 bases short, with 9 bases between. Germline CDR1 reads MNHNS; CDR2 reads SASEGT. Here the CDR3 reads CASRPPGTGELFF. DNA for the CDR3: TGTGCCAGCAGACCACCCGGCACCGGGGAGCTGTTTTTT.

Here the CDR3 reads CASTPVGVSETQYF. For the CDR3, the DNA is TGTGCCAGCACCCCCGTGGGAGTAAGCGAGACCCAGTACTTC. The genes are TRBV6-6 and TRBJ2-5; tentatively, D is TRBD2 (5 bases). Trimming took off 7 bases at V and 5 bases at J, with 17 bases between the two ends. The CDR3 length is 14 residues. The germline gives CDR1 MNHNY, CDR2 SVGAGI (reference sequence).

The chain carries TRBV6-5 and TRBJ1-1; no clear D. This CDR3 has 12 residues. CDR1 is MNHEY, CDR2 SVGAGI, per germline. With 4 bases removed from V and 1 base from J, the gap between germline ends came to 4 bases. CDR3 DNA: TGTGCCAGCAGTTCGCGGAACACTGAAGCTTTCTTT. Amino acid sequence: CASSSRNTEAFF.

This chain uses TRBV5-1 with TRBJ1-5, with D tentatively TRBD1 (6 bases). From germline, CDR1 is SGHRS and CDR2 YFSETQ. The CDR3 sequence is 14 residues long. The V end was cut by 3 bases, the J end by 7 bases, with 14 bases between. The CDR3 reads CASSYEGGIQPQHF. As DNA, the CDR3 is TGCGCCAGCAGCTATGAGGGGGGGATACAGCCCCAGCATTTT.

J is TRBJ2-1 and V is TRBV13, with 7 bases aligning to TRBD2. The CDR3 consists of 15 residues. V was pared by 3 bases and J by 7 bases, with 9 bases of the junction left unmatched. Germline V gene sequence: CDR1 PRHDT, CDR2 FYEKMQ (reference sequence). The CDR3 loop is CASSFLAGVGNEQFF. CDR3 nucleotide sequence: TGTGCCAGCAGCTTTCTTGCGGGGGTGGGGAATGAGCAGTTCTTC.

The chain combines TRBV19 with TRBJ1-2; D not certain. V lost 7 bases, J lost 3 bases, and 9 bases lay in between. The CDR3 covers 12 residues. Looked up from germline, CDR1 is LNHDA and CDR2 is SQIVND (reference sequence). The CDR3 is CASKTSYYGYTF. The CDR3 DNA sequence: TGTGCCAGTAAAACCTCCTACTATGGCTACACCTTC.

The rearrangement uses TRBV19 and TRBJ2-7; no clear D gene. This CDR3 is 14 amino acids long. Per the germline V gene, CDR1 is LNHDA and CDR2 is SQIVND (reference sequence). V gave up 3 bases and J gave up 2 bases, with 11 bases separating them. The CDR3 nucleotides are TGTGCCAGTAGTATTATTCCGGGTCCCTACGAGCAGTACTTC. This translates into CASSIIPGPYEQYF.

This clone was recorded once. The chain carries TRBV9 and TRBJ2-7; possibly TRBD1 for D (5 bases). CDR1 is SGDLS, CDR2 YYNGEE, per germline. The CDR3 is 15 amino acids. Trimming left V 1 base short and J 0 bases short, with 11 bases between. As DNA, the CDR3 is TGTGCCAGCAGCGTACACCAGGGAAGCTCCTACGAGCAGTACTTC. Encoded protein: CASSVHQGSSYEQYF.

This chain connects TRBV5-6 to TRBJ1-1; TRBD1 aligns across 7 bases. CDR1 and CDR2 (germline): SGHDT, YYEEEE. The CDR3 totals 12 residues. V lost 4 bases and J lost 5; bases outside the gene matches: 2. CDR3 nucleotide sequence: TGTGCCAGCAGCGTACAGGGGACTGAAGCTTTCTTT. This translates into CASSVQGTEAFF.

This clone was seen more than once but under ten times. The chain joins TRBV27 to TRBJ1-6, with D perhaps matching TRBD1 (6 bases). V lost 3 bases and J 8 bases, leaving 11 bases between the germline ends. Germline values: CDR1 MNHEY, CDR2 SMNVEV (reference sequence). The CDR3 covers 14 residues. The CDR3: CASSLNQGYSPLHF. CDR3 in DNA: TGTGCCAGCAGTTTGAATCAGGGGTATTCACCCCTCCACTTT.

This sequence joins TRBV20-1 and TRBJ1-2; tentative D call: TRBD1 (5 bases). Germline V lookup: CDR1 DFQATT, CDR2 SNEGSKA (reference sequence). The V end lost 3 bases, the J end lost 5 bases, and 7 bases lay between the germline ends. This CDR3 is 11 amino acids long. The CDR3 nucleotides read TGCAGTGCTAGGACAGATTATGGCTACACCTTC. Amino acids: CSARTDYGYTF.

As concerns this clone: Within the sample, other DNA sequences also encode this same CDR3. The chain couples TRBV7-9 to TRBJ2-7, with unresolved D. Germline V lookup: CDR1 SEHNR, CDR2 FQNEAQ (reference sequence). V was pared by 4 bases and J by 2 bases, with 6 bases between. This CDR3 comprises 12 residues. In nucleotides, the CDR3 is TGTGCCAGCAGCTCCCGGCCCTACGAGCAGTACTTC. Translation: CASSSRPYEQYF.

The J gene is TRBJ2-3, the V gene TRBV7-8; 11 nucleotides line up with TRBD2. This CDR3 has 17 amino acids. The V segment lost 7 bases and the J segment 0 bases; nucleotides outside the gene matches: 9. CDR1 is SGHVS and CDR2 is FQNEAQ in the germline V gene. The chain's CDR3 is CASNPGLAVPSTDTQYF. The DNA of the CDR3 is TGTGCCAGCAACCCGGGACTAGCGGTCCCTAGCACAGATACGCAGTATTTT.

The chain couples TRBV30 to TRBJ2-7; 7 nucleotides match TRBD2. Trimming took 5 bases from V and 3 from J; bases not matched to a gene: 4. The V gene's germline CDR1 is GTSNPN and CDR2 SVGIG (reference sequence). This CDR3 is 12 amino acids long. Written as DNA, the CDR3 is TGTGCCTGGGGGCCGGGAGGCTACGAGCAGTACTTC. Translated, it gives CAWGPGGYEQYF. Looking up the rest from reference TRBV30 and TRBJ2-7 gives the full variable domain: SQTIHQWPATLVQPVGSPLSLECTVEGTSNPNLYWYRQAAGRGLQLLFYSVGIGQISSEVPQNLSASRPQDRQFILSSKKLLLSDSGFYLCAWGPGGYEQYFGPGTRLTVT.

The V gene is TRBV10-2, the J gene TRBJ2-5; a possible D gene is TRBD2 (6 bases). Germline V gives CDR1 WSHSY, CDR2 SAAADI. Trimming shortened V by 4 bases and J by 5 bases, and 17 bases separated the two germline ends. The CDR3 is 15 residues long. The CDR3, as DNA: TGCGCCAGCAGTGGGACGGGGGAGGATTGGGAGACCCAGTACTTC. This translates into CASSGTGEDWETQYF.

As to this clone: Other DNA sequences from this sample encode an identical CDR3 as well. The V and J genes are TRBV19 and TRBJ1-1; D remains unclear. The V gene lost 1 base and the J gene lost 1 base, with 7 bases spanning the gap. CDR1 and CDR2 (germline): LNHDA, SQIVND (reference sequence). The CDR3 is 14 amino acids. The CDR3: CASSIGEGNTEAFF. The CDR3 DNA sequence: TGTGCCAGTAGTATAGGAGAGGGGAACACTGAAGCTTTCTTT.

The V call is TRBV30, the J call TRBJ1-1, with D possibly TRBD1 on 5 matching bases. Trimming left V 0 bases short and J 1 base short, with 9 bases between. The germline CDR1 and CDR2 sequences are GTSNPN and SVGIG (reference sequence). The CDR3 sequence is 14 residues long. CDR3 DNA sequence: TGTGCCTGGAGTGTAGACAGTTCGAACACTGAAGCTTTCTTT. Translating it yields CAWSVDSSNTEAFF.

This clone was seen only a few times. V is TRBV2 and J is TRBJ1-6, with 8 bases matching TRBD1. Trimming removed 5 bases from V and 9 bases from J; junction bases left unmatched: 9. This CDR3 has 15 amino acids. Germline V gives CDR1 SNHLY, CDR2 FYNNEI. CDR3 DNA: TGTGCCAGCAGTACGATGACAGGGGAGGGTTCACCCCTCCACTTT. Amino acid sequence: CASSTMTGEGSPLHF.